The T cell receptor (beta chain) described here comes from a study of T cells in Graves' hyperthyroidism and ophthalmopathy. Study in general: Blood from the periphery was taken at initial diagnosis, before any treatment.

Germline lookup yields CDR1 KGHSH and CDR2 LQKENI. This CDR3 is built from 14 residues. V was trimmed by 3 bases and J by 5 bases, leaving 8 bases between them. This clonotype occurred many times. Template material for amplifying TCR beta CDR3 regions consisted of RNA transcripts. First-round RT-PCR of the TCR CDR3 relied on the HTBI primer set. A single record per CDR3 protein comes from TCRdb applying MiXCR to the multiplex PCR reads. This sample has under 450,000 distinct CDR3 sequences, with 17% found just once. The TCR sequence derives from a woman in her thirties with Graves' hyperthyroidism that later progressed to Graves' ophthalmopathy. The V call is TRBV18, the J call TRBJ1-6, with D unclear. Sequencing was performed on blood. DNA for the CDR3: TGTGCCAGCTCACCTCGGTTGGATAATTCACCCCTCCACTTT. Its protein is CASSPRLDNSPLHF.